The 30 T cell receptor beta chains given below trace back to one sample, sequenced in a study of shared clonotypes between healthy human individuals. Clones were read by immunoSEQ multiplex PCR, and TCRdb kept only the in-frame ones, dropping some. The repertoire consists of over a million clones, with around 74% occurring once and the leading ten covering approximately 1.5%. The sample comprised memory CD4+ T cells sorted from blood. Subset: CD45RA-negative fraction. These receptors were collected from a man aged 18 to 29 in good health.

This rearrangement joins TRBV4-3 to TRBJ1-2, with D possibly matching TRBD1 (6 bases). Germline CDR1 and CDR2: LGHNA and YSLEER. The CDR3 sequence is 16 residues long. V lost 0 bases and J lost 3, with 14 bases in between. The CDR3 protein is CASSQEPLGADYGYTF. The CDR3 coding sequence is TGCGCCAGCAGCCAAGAGCCCCTGGGGGCCGACTATGGCTACACCTTC.

The chain links TRBV10-2 to TRBJ2-5; no clear D gene. This CDR3 has 12 residues. CDR1 is WSHSY and CDR2 is SAAADI in the germline V gene. V lost 9 bases and J lost 1, with 9 bases in between. CDR3 nucleotide sequence: TGCGCCAGTCGACGGTCCCAAGAGACCCAGTACTTC. It encodes CASRRSQETQYF.

The CDR3 region is CASTSTGSEQYF. CDR3 in DNA: TGTGCCAGCACTAGCACAGGGTCCGAGCAGTACTTC. This chain links TRBV28 with TRBJ2-7; TRBD1 is a possible D gene (6 bases). The CDR3 extends over 12 amino acids. The germline CDR1 and CDR2 sequences are MDHEN and SYDVKM. Trimming shortened V by 7 bases and J by 6 bases, and 13 bases separated the two germline ends.

The chain couples TRBV6-4 to TRBJ2-1; 7 bases map to TRBD2. This CDR3 has 17 residues. V shed 4 bases, J shed 5 bases, and the junction held 14 bases outside the gene matches. Per germline, CDR1 MRHNA and CDR2 SNTAGT. The CDR3 DNA sequence: TGTGCCAGCAGTGCCAGCGGGATTCTATGGGGAAACAATGAGCAGTTCTTC. It specifies CASSASGILWGNNEQFF.

The chain has TRBV25-1 and TRBJ2-3; D unresolved. With 4 bases removed from V and 7 bases from J, the gap between germline ends came to 12 bases. CDR3 length: 13 residues. CDR1 MGHDK and CDR2 SYGVNS come from the germline V gene. CDR3 amino acids: CASSGANLHTQYF. CDR3 in DNA: TGTGCCAGCAGTGGGGCAAATTTGCATACGCAGTATTTT.

The rearrangement links TRBV19 to TRBJ2-3, with unresolved D. This CDR3 contains 16 residues. The V and J ends lost 3 bases and 0 bases respectively, with 13 bases between them. The V gene's germline CDR1 is LNHDA and CDR2 SQIVND (reference sequence). CDR3 nucleotides: TGTGCCAGTAGTATTAGTATTGGAACTAGCACAGATACGCAGTATTTT. This codes for CASSISIGTSTDTQYF.

This chain connects TRBV6-1 to TRBJ2-2; D not certain. The CDR3 totals 16 residues. With 2 bases removed from V and 0 bases from J, the gap between germline ends came to 10 bases. Per the germline V gene, CDR1 is MNHNS and CDR2 is SASEGT. The chain's CDR3 is CASSEFPPPNTGELFF. CDR3 sequence (DNA): TGTGCCAGCAGTGAATTTCCGCCGCCGAACACCGGGGAGCTGTTTTTT.

This clone came up a few times. The J gene is TRBJ2-1, the V gene TRBV2; TRBD2 matches 13 bases. V was clipped by 11 bases and J by 9 bases; unmatched bases: 7. CDR3 length: 13 amino acids. Germline CDR1 is SNHLY and CDR2 is FYNNEI. The CDR3 here is CAGAGTSGAEQFF. The DNA for the CDR3 is TGTGCCGGAGCCGGGACTAGCGGGGCTGAGCAGTTCTTC.

Worth noting for this clone: This sample includes further DNA sequences coding for the same CDR3. This rearrangement joins TRBV6-1 to TRBJ1-5, with 7 positions matching TRBD1. CDR1 and CDR2 from the germline V gene are MNHNS and SASEGT. Germline trimming cut 4 bases from V and 4 bases from J; bases unmatched to any gene: 4. This CDR3 is 14 amino acids long. CDR3 bases: TGTGCCAGCAGTGTACAGGGGACGAATCAGCCCCAGCATTTT. As protein: CASSVQGTNQPQHF.

J is TRBJ2-4 and V is TRBV15; a possible D gene is TRBD1 (5 bases). CDR1 and CDR2 from the germline V gene are LNHNV and YYDKDF (reference sequence). V was trimmed by 2 bases and J by 5 bases, leaving 16 bases between them. This CDR3 is 16 amino acids long. CDR3 in DNA: TGTGCCACCAGCAGACCTAGGGGCCCGAAGGAAAACATTCAGTACTTC. Translated: CATSRPRGPKENIQYF.

V gene TRBV7-2 combines with J gene TRBJ2-5; 10 nucleotides align to TRBD2. The germline V gene encodes CDR1 SGHTA and CDR2 FQGNSA. The CDR3 covers 15 residues. With 2 bases clipped from V and 3 bases from J, the junction kept 3 bases outside the gene matches. As DNA, the CDR3 is TGTGCCAGCAGCTTATTCCTAGCGGGAGAAGAGACCCAGTACTTC. Protein product: CASSLFLAGEETQYF.

The V and J genes are TRBV2 and TRBJ1-5; TRBD1 aligns across 8 bases. J was trimmed by 4 bases and V by 7 bases; bases with no gene match: 12. Germline lookup yields CDR1 SNHLY and CDR2 FYNNEI. The CDR3 loop spans 16 amino acids. The CDR3 loop is CASTGRGRKGNQPQHF. CDR3 bases: TGTGCCAGCACCGGCAGGGGGCGCAAGGGGAATCAGCCCCAGCATTTT.

This sequence joins TRBV2 and TRBJ1-1; D gene unclear. The CDR3 contains 12 residues. Deletions cut 1 base from V and 5 bases from J, with 5 bases between. The germline CDR1 and CDR2 sequences are SNHLY and FYNNEI. In DNA, the CDR3 is TGTGCCAGCAGTGAAGACGGGACTGAAGCTTTCTTT. This translates into CASSEDGTEAFF.

The CDR3 DNA reads as TGTGCCAGCAGCCAACCGGGACAGTGGCTATACTCTGGGGCCAACGTCCTGACTTTC. This gives the protein CASSQPGQWLYSGANVLTF. The chain is built from TRBV5-5 and TRBJ2-6; TRBD1 matches at 7 bases. CDR1 and CDR2 (germline): SGHKS, YYEKEE (reference sequence). V lost 4 bases, J lost 0 bases, and 13 bases stayed unmatched. The CDR3 contains 19 residues.

The chain couples TRBV7-6 to TRBJ2-2; TRBD1 matches at 9 bases. The CDR3 covers 15 residues. Germline lookup yields CDR1 SGHVS and CDR2 FNYEAQ. V lost 10 bases to trimming and J lost 5 bases; unmatched junction nucleotides: 11. The CDR3 DNA follows: TGTGCCACCGTACAGGGGGCCTATGGGACCGGGGAGCTGTTTTTT. This sequence encodes CATVQGAYGTGELFF.

This clone occurred once. Since a far larger clone is one base different, this is likely a read error. V is TRBV6-5 and J is TRBJ1-1; D unresolved. V was clipped by 7 bases and J by 1 base, with 10 bases between them. Germline V lookup: CDR1 MNHEY, CDR2 SVGAGI. The CDR3 extends over 13 amino acids. The CDR3 loop reads CASTLTENTEAFF. CDR3 nucleotides: TGTGCCAGCACCTTGACTGAGAACACTGAAGCTTTCTTT.

This chain uses TRBV11-2 with TRBJ2-4; TRBD2 is a possible D gene (6 bases). Trimming removed 0 bases at V and 7 bases at J, with 19 bases between. Germline CDR1 is SGHAT and CDR2 is FQNNGV. The CDR3 contains 17 residues. The CDR3 here is CASSLDQVGGRANIQYF. CDR3 DNA sequence: TGTGCCAGCAGCTTAGATCAGGTGGGGGGACGGGCGAACATTCAGTACTTC.

The chain uses TRBV27 and TRBJ2-1; TRBD2 matches 7 bases. Losses at the gene ends were 10 bases for V and 4 bases for J; bases not matched to a gene: 13. This CDR3 spans 15 amino acids. Germline loops: CDR1 MNHEY, CDR2 SMNVEV (reference sequence). The DNA for the CDR3 is TGTGCCACCAAGCCCAGCGGGATGGTATACAATGAGCAGTTCTTC. This encodes CATKPSGMVYNEQFF.

The chain joins TRBV2 to TRBJ2-1, with 12 bases aligning to TRBD2. The CDR3 contains 16 residues. Germline CDR1 and CDR2: SNHLY and FYNNEI. V gave up 6 bases and J gave up 7 bases; unmatched junction bases: 10. CDR3 coding DNA: TGTGCCAGCAGAGAACGGACTAGCGGGGTTCAGAATGAGCAGTTCTTC. It translates to CASRERTSGVQNEQFF.

The CDR3 bases are TGTGCCAGCAGCTTAGAACTAGACGCCACAGATACGCAGTATTTT. Its protein product is CASSLELDATDTQYF. V gene TRBV11-2 combines with J gene TRBJ2-3; a possible D gene is TRBD2 (5 bases). The germline V and J ends were trimmed by 0 bases and 2 bases, with 9 bases remaining between them. Germline V gene lookup returns CDR1 SGHAT and CDR2 FQNNGV. The CDR3 is 15 residues long.

Concerning this clone: The same CDR3 also results from other DNA sequences found in this sample. The chain links TRBV18 to TRBJ2-3; weak D call: TRBD2 (5 bases). Germline CDR1 is KGHSH and CDR2 is LQKENI. CDR3 length: 13 amino acids. Trimming shortened V by 6 bases and J by 2 bases, and 9 bases separated the two germline ends. This CDR3 is CASSPRVTDTQYF. The CDR3 DNA reads TGTGCCAGCTCCCCGCGGGTCACAGATACGCAGTATTTT.

As concerns this clone: Other DNA sequences in the same sample also yield this CDR3. This rearrangement joins TRBV6-1 to TRBJ1-1, with D perhaps matching TRBD1 (5 bases). The CDR3 is made up of 13 amino acids. The V end was cut by 6 bases, the J end by 1 base, with 9 bases between. Per germline, CDR1 MNHNS and CDR2 SASEGT. Here the CDR3 reads CASSRGGNTEAFF. The CDR3 DNA reads TGTGCCAGCAGCCGGGGGGGGAACACTGAAGCTTTCTTT.

This clone was observed once. This sample also contains other DNA sequences that code for the same CDR3. The chain employs TRBV6-5 and TRBJ1-1, with D unresolved. Trimming took off 4 bases at V and 5 bases at J, with 8 bases between the two ends. Germline loops: CDR1 MNHEY, CDR2 SVGAGI. This CDR3 is 12 amino acids long. The CDR3 DNA follows: TGTGCCAGCAGTTCTGTGGGGACTGAAGCTTTCTTT. Amino acids: CASSSVGTEAFF.

This clone was detected only a few times. Other DNA sequences within the sample encode an identical CDR3. The V gene is TRBV19, the J gene TRBJ2-7, with 7 bases that match TRBD1. V shed 5 bases, J shed 1 base, and the junction held 2 bases outside the gene matches. This CDR3 has 13 amino acids. The germline V gene encodes CDR1 LNHDA and CDR2 SQIVND (reference sequence). This CDR3 is CASSGQVSYEQYF. In nucleotides, the CDR3 is TGTGCCAGTAGTGGACAGGTATCCTACGAGCAGTACTTC.

This chain connects TRBV13 to TRBJ2-1, with D perhaps TRBD2 (5 bases). Germline V gene sequence: CDR1 PRHDT, CDR2 FYEKMQ (reference sequence). V shed 4 bases and J shed 12 bases, with 16 bases lying between them. The CDR3 sequence is 13 residues long. In nucleotides, the CDR3 is TGTGCCAGCAGCTCGCGGGTCGGATCGGGGCAGTTCTTC. As protein: CASSSRVGSGQFF.

The chain carries TRBV30 and TRBJ2-4; D is unclear. This CDR3 is built from 17 residues. Germline V CDR1 and CDR2: GTSNPN, SVGIG (reference sequence). Trimming cost V 3 bases and J 0 bases, with 18 bases left between them. CDR3 residues: CAWSHGAPSLAKNIQYF. The CDR3 region has the DNA TGTGCCTGGAGCCACGGAGCACCTTCACTAGCCAAAAACATTCAGTACTTC.

The V gene is TRBV18, the J gene TRBJ1-1; TRBD1 agrees at 8 bases. The germline V gene encodes CDR1 KGHSH and CDR2 LQKENI. V gave up 3 bases and J gave up 6 bases; unmatched junction bases: 3. The CDR3 has 13 amino acids. The DNA for the CDR3 is TGTGCCAGCTCACCTTCGGGACAGGCTGAAGCTTTCTTT. It translates to CASSPSGQAEAFF.

The chain employs TRBV7-2 and TRBJ2-5, with D perhaps matching TRBD1 or TRBD2 (5 bases each). The CDR3 has 15 residues. Germline CDR1 SGHTA, CDR2 FQGNSA. V was clipped by 4 bases and J by 5 bases, with 17 bases between them. The DNA for the CDR3 is TGTGCCAGCAGCTCCGGGACGGCGCATCGGGAGACCCAGTACTTC. This translates into CASSSGTAHRETQYF.

This clone was counted only a few times. The chain is built from TRBV5-1 and TRBJ2-3; unclear D gene. In germline, CDR1 is SGHRS, CDR2 YFSETQ. The CDR3 totals 14 residues. Trimming removed 5 bases at V and 3 bases at J, with 13 bases between. Here the CDR3 reads CASSGERSTDTQYF. CDR3 sequence (DNA): TGCGCCAGCAGTGGCGAGCGTTCAACAGATACGCAGTATTTT.

With respect to this clone: Other DNA variants within this sample encode the same CDR3. The rearrangement uses TRBV19 and TRBJ2-5; D gene uncertain. The CDR3 is 12 residues long. Per the germline V gene, CDR1 is LNHDA and CDR2 is SQIVND (reference sequence). Trimming removed 3 bases at V and 2 bases at J, with 4 bases between. CDR3: CASSIGQETQYF. In DNA form, the CDR3 reads TGTGCCAGTAGTATCGGTCAAGAGACCCAGTACTTC.